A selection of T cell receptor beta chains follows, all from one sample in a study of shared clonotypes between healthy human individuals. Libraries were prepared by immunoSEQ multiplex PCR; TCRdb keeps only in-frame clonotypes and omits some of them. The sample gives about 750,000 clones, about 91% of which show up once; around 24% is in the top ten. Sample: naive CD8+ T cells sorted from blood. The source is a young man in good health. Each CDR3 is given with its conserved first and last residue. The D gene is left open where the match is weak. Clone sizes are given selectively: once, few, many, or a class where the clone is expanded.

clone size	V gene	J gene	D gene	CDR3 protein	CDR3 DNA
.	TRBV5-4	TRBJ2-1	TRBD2	CASSLVGSGSPNEQFF	TGTGCCAGCAGCTTGGTGGGTAGCGGGAGCCCCAATGAGCAGTTCTTC
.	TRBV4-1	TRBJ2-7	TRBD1	CASSYLNRGDYEQYF	TGCGCCAGCAGCTACCTGAACAGGGGGGACTACGAGCAGTACTTC
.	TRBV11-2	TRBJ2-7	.	CASQTPSGRSYEQYF	TGTGCCAGCCAGACCCCCAGCGGTAGGTCCTACGAGCAGTACTTC
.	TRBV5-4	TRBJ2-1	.	CASSIPGLRSPYNEQFF	TGTGCCAGCAGCATACCGGGACTCCGGAGTCCCTACAATGAGCAGTTCTTC
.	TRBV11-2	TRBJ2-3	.	CASTLPGLGTDTQYF	TGTGCCAGCACCCTCCCGGGACTCGGCACAGATACGCAGTATTTT
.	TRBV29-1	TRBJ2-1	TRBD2	CSVGLAVYNEQFF	TGCAGCGTGGGACTAGCGGTTTACAATGAGCAGTTCTTC
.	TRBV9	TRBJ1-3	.	CASSMDGTAGNTIYF	TGTGCCAGCAGCATGGACGGTACGGCTGGAAACACCATATATTTT
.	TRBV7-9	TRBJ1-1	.	CASSFLNTEAFF	TGTGCCAGCAGCTTTTTGAACACTGAAGCTTTCTTT
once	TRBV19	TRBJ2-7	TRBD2	CASKPLAGGFGEQYF	TGTGCCAGTAAACCTTTAGCGGGAGGGTTTGGCGAGCAGTACTTC
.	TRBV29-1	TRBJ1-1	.	CSVLTEMNTEAFF	TGCAGCGTCCTGACAGAAATGAACACTGAAGCTTTCTTT
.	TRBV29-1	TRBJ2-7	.	CSVEDSDSEIF	TGCAGCGTTGAAGATTCAGACTCAGAGATCTTC
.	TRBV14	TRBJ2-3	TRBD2	CASTEGSGSTDTQYF	TGTGCCAGCACGGAGGGTAGCGGGAGCACAGATACGCAGTATTTT
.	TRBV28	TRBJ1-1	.	CASRRGMGRNTEAFF	TGTGCCAGCAGAAGGGGAATGGGAAGGAACACTGAAGCTTTCTTT
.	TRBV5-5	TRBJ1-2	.	CASARDSSNYGYTF	TGTGCCAGCGCTCGCGACAGCTCTAACTATGGCTACACCTTC
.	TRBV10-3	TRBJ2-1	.	CAITGEGADEQFF	TGTGCCATCACCGGGGAGGGGGCCGATGAGCAGTTCTTC
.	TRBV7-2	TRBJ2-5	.	CASSLYEETQYF	TGTGCCAGCAGCTTATATGAAGAGACCCAGTACTTC
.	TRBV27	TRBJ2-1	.	CASSYGNVQGREQFF	TGTGCCAGCAGTTACGGGAACGTTCAAGGACGTGAGCAGTTCTTC
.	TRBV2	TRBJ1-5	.	CASRGPQSERYSNQPQHF	TGTGCCAGCAGAGGGCCCCAATCAGAACGATATAGCAATCAGCCCCAGCATTTT
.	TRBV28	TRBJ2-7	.	CASSLDSGGLYEQYF	TGTGCCAGCAGTCTGGACAGTGGGGGTCTCTACGAGCAGTACTTC
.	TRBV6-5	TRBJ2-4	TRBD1	CASSYSTRQGNIQYF	TGTGCCAGCAGTTACTCGACCAGACAGGGGAACATTCAGTACTTC
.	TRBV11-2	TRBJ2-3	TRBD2	CASSLETSKDTQYF	TGTGCCAGCAGCTTAGAGACTAGCAAGGATACGCAGTATTTT
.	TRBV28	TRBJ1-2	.	CASSPAYDSTAGTNYGYTF	TGTGCCAGCAGTCCCGCGTACGACTCGACAGCCGGAACTAACTATGGCTACACCTTC
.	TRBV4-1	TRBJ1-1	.	CASSQVVGSNTEAFF	TGCGCCAGCAGCCAAGTCGTGGGTTCGAACACTGAAGCTTTCTTT
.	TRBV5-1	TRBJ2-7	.	CASSLARDYEQYF	TGCGCCAGCAGCTTGGCACGCGACTACGAGCAGTACTTC
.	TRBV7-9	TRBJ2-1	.	CASIEGGEQFF	TGTGCCAGCATCGAAGGGGGGGAGCAGTTCTTC
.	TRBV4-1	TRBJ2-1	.	CASSPSTQYNEQFF	TGCGCCAGCAGCCCGTCGACGCAGTACAATGAGCAGTTCTTC
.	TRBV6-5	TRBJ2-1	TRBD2	CASSLNNVGGNEQFF	TGTGCCAGCAGCCTAAACAATGTGGGGGGGAATGAGCAGTTCTTC
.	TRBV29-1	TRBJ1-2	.	CSVEDPADQGTYGYTF	TGCAGCGTTGAAGATCCCGCGGACCAGGGGACCTATGGCTACACCTTC
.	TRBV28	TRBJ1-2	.	CASSLQGLYGYTF	TGTGCCAGCAGTTTGCAGGGGCTCTATGGCTACACCTTC
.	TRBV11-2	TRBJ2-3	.	CASSRPLRGSPSDTQYF	TGTGCCAGCAGCCGGCCCCTTCGCGGATCACCTTCAGATACGCAGTATTTT
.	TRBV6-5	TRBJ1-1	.	CASSKRSRKPTEAFF	TGTGCCAGCAGTAAACGATCACGGAAACCCACTGAAGCTTTCTTT